The T cell receptor (beta chain) described here comes from a study of T cell repertoires in cytomegalovirus infection. Study context: HLA-B-restricted CMV epitopes that are well studied were used alongside recently identified HLA-C-restricted ones. Public signatures in TCR beta pointed to CMV infection and matching HLA type. Study-wide results and caveats: HLA-C-restricted CMV-specific TCR beta clonotypes were dominant in the ex vivo response.

As regards this clonotype: Its antigen remains unknown.

TCRdb ran MiXCR on the reads and lists one entry per CDR3 protein. The sample has about half a million distinct CDR3 sequences, about 44% seen once. This CDR3 spans 16 amino acids. Germline CDR1 LGHNA, CDR2 YSLEER. V gave up 2 bases and J gave up 1 base; unmatched junction bases: 4. Sequences were derived from cultured PBMCs, sampled from culture after CMV antigen stimulation. The chain employs TRBV4-3 and TRBJ1-1, with 10 bases aligning to TRBD1. The receptor was derived from a human donor in good health (CMV status not recorded). Some clones in this sample may be carry-over from other donors' samples. The CDR3 sequence is CASSQLDRGGNTEAFF. CDR3 bases: TGCGCCAGCAGCCAACTGGACAGGGGGGGGAACACTGAAGCTTTCTTT.